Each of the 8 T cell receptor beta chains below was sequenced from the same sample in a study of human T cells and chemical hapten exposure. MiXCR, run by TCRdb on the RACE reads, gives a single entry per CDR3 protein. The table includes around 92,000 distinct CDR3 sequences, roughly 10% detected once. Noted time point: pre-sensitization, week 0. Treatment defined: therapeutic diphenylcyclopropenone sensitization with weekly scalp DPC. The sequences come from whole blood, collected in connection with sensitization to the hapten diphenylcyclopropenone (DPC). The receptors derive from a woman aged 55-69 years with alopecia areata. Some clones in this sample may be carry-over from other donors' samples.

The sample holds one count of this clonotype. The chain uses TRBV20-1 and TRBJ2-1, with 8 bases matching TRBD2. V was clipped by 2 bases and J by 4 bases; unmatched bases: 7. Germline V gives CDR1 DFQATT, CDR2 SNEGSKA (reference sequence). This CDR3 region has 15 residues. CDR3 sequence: CSARNIAGPYNEQFF. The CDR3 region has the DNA TGCAGTGCTAGAAACATAGCGGGGCCTTACAATGAGCAGTTCTTC.

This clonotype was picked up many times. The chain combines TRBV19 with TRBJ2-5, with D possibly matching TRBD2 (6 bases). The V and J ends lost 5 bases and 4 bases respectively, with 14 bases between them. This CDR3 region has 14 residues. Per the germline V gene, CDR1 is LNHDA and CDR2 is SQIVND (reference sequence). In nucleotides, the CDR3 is TGTGCCAGTAGTTTCGGGGTCGGGGGAGAGACCCAGTACTTC. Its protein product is CASSFGVGGETQYF.

CDR3 sequence reads: CASRESGAPGMNTEAFF. Here the CDR3 DNA reads TGTGCCAGCAGGGAATCGGGGGCGCCGGGCATGAACACTGAAGCTTTCTTT. The V gene is TRBV2, the J gene TRBJ1-1; TRBD1 might be the D (6 bases). Trimming took 6 bases from V and 0 from J, leaving 20 bases between them. This CDR3 is 17 amino acids long. CDR1 SNHLY and CDR2 FYNNEI come from the germline V gene.

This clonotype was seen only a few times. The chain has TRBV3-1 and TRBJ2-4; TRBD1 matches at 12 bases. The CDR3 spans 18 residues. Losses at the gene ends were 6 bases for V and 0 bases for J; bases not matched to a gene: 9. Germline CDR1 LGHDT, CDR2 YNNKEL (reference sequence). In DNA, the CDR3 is TGTGCCAGCAGTCCGGGACAGGGGGCAATACGAGCCAAAAACATTCAGTACTTC. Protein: CASSPGQGAIRAKNIQYF.

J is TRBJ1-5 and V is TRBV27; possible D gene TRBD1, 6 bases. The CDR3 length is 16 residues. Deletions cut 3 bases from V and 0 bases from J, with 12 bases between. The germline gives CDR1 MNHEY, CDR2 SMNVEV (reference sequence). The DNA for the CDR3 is TGTGCCAGCAGTTTGTCAGGGGTTTATAGCAATCAGCCCCAGCATTTT. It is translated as CASSLSGVYSNQPQHF.

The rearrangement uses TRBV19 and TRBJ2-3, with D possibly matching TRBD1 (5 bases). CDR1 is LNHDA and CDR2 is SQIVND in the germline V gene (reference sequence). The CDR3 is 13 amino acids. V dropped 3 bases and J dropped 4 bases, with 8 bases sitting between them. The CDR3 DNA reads TGTGCCAGTAGTATTGGGGCTGCAGATACGCAGTATTTT. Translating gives CASSIGAADTQYF.

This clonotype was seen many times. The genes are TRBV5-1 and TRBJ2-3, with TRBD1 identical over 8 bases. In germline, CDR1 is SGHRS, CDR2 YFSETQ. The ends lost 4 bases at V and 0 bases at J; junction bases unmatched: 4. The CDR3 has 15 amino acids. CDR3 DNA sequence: TGCGCCAGCAGCCCACGGACAGGGAGCACAGATACGCAGTATTTT. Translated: CASSPRTGSTDTQYF.

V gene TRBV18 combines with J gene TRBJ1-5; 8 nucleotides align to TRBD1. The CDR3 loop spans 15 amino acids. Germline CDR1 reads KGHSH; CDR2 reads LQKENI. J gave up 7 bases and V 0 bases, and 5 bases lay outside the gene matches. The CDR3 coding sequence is TGTGCCAGCTCACCACCAGGACAGGGAGGACAGCCCCAGCATTTT. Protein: CASSPPGQGGQPQHF. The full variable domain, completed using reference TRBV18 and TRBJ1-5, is NAGVMQNPRHLVRRRGQEARLRCSPMKGHSHVYWYRQLPEEGLKFMVYLQKENIIDESGMPKERFSAEFPKEGPSILRIQQVVRGDSAAYFCASSPPGQGGQPQHFGDGTRLSIL.